A single sample gave rise to the 17 T cell receptor beta chains below, sequenced in a study of shared clonotypes between healthy human individuals. Only in-frame clones appear in the TCRdb table, and some are missing; sequencing was by immunoSEQ multiplex PCR. There are 110,000 or so clones in the sample; around 71% occur only once, and around 24% lies in the top ten. The sequencing input was memory CD8+ T cells sorted from blood. Subset specified: CD45RO+ cells pooled with CCR7-negative TemRA cells. Receptor source: a woman younger than 45 in good health.

The J gene is TRBJ2-7, the V gene TRBV5-1; a possible D gene is TRBD2 (5 bases). The CDR3 loop spans 13 amino acids. Germline V CDR1 and CDR2: SGHRS, YFSETQ. V was pared by 4 bases and J by 1 base, with 9 bases between. In DNA form, the CDR3 reads TGCGCCAGCAGCCCTCCGGGGTCCTACGAGCAGTACTTC. This codes for CASSPPGSYEQYF.

The rearrangement joins TRBV2 to TRBJ2-1; D may be TRBD2 (5 bases). V lost 6 bases to trimming and J lost 0 bases, with 9 bases between them. This CDR3 comprises 14 residues. Germline V gives CDR1 SNHLY, CDR2 FYNNEI. The CDR3 nucleotides read TGTGCCAGCAGGGGAGACGGCTCCTACAATGAGCAGTTCTTC. It yields the protein CASRGDGSYNEQFF.

V and J are TRBV11-2 and TRBJ2-7, with TRBD2 as a possible D gene (6 bases). Germline assignment: CDR1 SGHAT and CDR2 FQNNGV. The V end was cut by 0 bases, the J end by 2 bases, with 11 bases between. The CDR3 is 15 residues long. In DNA form, the CDR3 reads TGTGCCAGCAGCTTAGAGCTAGCGTACACCTACGAGCAGTACTTC. This codes for CASSLELAYTYEQYF.

The chain couples TRBV27 to TRBJ2-7; 11 positions match TRBD2. Trimming removed 4 bases from V and 6 bases from J; junction bases left unmatched: 8. The CDR3 is 15 residues long. Germline V lookup: CDR1 MNHEY, CDR2 SMNVEV (reference sequence). CDR3 in amino acids: CASSSRGLAAFEQYF. CDR3 coding DNA: TGTGCCAGCAGTTCCAGGGGACTAGCGGCTTTCGAGCAGTACTTC.

The gene calls are TRBV7-9 and TRBJ2-1; tentatively, D is TRBD2 (6 bases). Germline values: CDR1 SEHNR, CDR2 FQNEAQ (reference sequence). V lost 5 bases and J lost 7, with 21 bases in between. The CDR3 is 16 residues long. CDR3 coding DNA: TGTGCCAGCAGCCAAGATTTCGGGACTGGGGGGAATGAGCAGTTCTTC. Translation gives CASSQDFGTGGNEQFF.

This clone was seen a handful of times. Other DNA sequences of this sample code for an identical CDR3. The chain combines TRBV15 with TRBJ2-6; 8 bases align to TRBD1. Germline V gene lookup returns CDR1 LNHNV and CDR2 YYDKDF (reference sequence). V lost 3 bases and J lost 4; bases outside the gene matches: 5. This CDR3 comprises 16 residues. CDR3 amino acids: CATSRDRESGANVLTF. The CDR3 region has the DNA TGTGCCACCAGCAGGGACAGGGAGTCGGGGGCCAACGTCCTGACTTTC.

V gene TRBV5-6 combines with J gene TRBJ1-2; D ambiguous. Between the trimmed V and J ends, which lost 0 bases and 8 bases, there was a span of 5 bases. The germline V gene has CDR1 SGHDT and CDR2 YYEEEE. The CDR3 sequence is 11 residues long. The CDR3 nucleotides are TGTGCCAGCAGCTTGGGGCCCGGCTACACCTTC. Amino acids: CASSLGPGYTF.

As concerns this clone: Other DNA sequences in the sample encode the same CDR3. The chain is built from TRBV5-1 and TRBJ2-2; D is undetermined. The CDR3 extends over 15 amino acids. Germline V CDR1 and CDR2: SGHRS, YFSETQ. V shed 0 bases and J shed 5 bases, with 11 bases lying between them. CDR3 bases: TGCGCCAGCAGCTTGGGGGCAGATAATACCGGGGAGCTGTTTTTT. Its protein product is CASSLGADNTGELFF.

This chain links TRBV27 with TRBJ1-4; possibly TRBD1 for D (5 bases). V lost 5 bases to trimming and J lost 5 bases, with 15 bases between them. The germline CDR1 and CDR2 sequences are MNHEY and SMNVEV (reference sequence). The CDR3 contains 15 residues. The CDR3 sequence: CASSPLGTVNEKLFF. CDR3 DNA sequence: TGTGCCAGCAGTCCTCTGGGGACGGTGAATGAAAAACTGTTTTTT.

The chain carries TRBV5-1 and TRBJ2-3; D not resolved. V gave up 6 bases and J gave up 2 bases, with 13 bases separating them. CDR3 size: 14 residues. The V gene's germline CDR1 is SGHRS and CDR2 YFSETQ. CDR3 sequence: CASMANQNTDTQYF. CDR3 nucleotide sequence: TGCGCCAGCATGGCCAACCAAAACACAGATACGCAGTATTTT.

This clone was counted once. J is TRBJ2-6 and V is TRBV6-4, with a tentative D call TRBD1 (6 bases). Germline values: CDR1 MRHNA, CDR2 SNTAGT. The V end lost 5 bases, the J end lost 1 base, and 15 bases lay between the germline ends. This CDR3 spans 17 amino acids. CDR3 sequence (DNA): TGTGCCAGCAGTTTTGGGGGCTCTTATTCTGGGGCCAACGTCCTGACTTTC. It encodes CASSFGGSYSGANVLTF.

The chain carries TRBV25-1 and TRBJ2-3; possibly TRBD1 or TRBD2 for D (7 bases each). Trimming took 5 bases from V and 6 from J, leaving 24 bases between them. The CDR3 sequence is 17 residues long. Germline V gene sequence: CDR1 MGHDK, CDR2 SYGVNS. Here the CDR3 DNA reads TGTGCCAGCAGTCACCAGACCAGGGGGGGGGTAGCGGATACGCAGTATTTT. Translated, it gives CASSHQTRGGVADTQYF.

The chain's CDR3 is CASSIQGVNYNEQFF. The CDR3, as DNA: TGTGCCAGCAGCATACAGGGGGTTAACTACAATGAGCAGTTCTTC. The chain links TRBV7-9 to TRBJ2-1; TRBD1 aligns across 8 bases. The CDR3 is 15 amino acids. Germline assignment: CDR1 SEHNR and CDR2 FQNEAQ (reference sequence). With V trimmed by 5 bases and J by 3 bases, 6 bases remained unmatched.

The chain combines TRBV7-9 with TRBJ2-7; D might be TRBD1 or TRBD2, each matching 6 bases. The CDR3 contains 16 residues. Trimming took off 5 bases at V and 1 base at J, with 18 bases between the two ends. Germline V gives CDR1 SEHNR, CDR2 FQNEAQ (reference sequence). The CDR3 loop is CASSQDSGGGSYEQYF. CDR3 nucleotides: TGTGCCAGCAGCCAAGATAGCGGAGGGGGATCCTACGAGCAGTACTTC.

The table lists this clone with a count of one. The chain employs TRBV19 and TRBJ2-5, with 10 bases fitting TRBD1. The J call is uncertain, as TRBJ2-7 better fits the DNA end. The germline V gene encodes CDR1 LNHDA and CDR2 SQIVND (reference sequence). This CDR3 spans 12 amino acids. The CDR3 is CASMGQGYEQYF. In DNA form, the CDR3 reads TGTGCCAGTATGGGACAGGGGTACGAGCAGTACTTC.

The CDR3 DNA reads as TGTGCCAGCAGTTTCCGCGGGGCCCCCTACGAGCAGTACTTC. The encoded protein is CASSFRGAPYEQYF. The chain links TRBV28 to TRBJ2-7; a possible D gene is TRBD2 (6 bases). The CDR3 sequence is 14 residues long. The germline V gene has CDR1 MDHEN and CDR2 SYDVKM. The V end lost 3 bases, the J end lost 2 bases, and 11 bases lay between the germline ends.

Many counts were recorded for this clone. The chain has TRBV2 and TRBJ2-6; 7 positions agree with TRBD1. After removal of 6 bases from V and 1 base from J, the junction contained 12 bases not matched to a gene. The CDR3 contains 18 residues. Germline assignment: CDR1 SNHLY and CDR2 FYNNEI. CDR3 sequence: CASRSPSGGTSGANVLTF. As DNA, the CDR3 is TGTGCCAGCAGATCCCCCTCAGGGGGTACATCTGGGGCCAACGTCCTGACTTTC.